This T cell receptor beta chain came from a study of blood T cell repertoires in COVID-19. Study-wide background: Acute and convalescent COVID-19 specimens originated in the United States, Italy and Spain. Sources were T cells, B-cell-depleted T cells, or PBMCs; the material itself was cDNA or gDNA.

Only one count was recorded for this clone. Original methodology: Reference gene primer amplification in the assay estimated nucleated cell counts. The method was immunoSEQ multiplex PCR; TCRdb's version includes in-frame clones alone and lacks a portion of them. Clone size and the V and J calls come from that table; the DNA yielded D and trimming. The table includes tens of thousands of clones, approximately 81% detected once. The specimen sequenced was peripheral blood. This receptor was taken from a woman aged 55-70 years with acute or convalescent COVID-19.

CDR3 coding DNA: TGTGCCACCAGCAGAGTGGTTGGAGGGCGGGGGATGGAGACCCAGTACTTC. This translates into CATSRVVGGRGMETQYF. The chain joins TRBV15 to TRBJ2-5, with TRBD2 matching 7 bases. The CDR3 is 17 amino acids. Looked up from germline, CDR1 is LNHNV and CDR2 is YYDKDF (reference sequence). V was clipped by 1 base and J by 5 bases; unmatched bases: 13.